Included here is one T cell receptor (beta chain) sequence, with context. The antigen it binds to is not known. No base quality values were provided; no much bigger clone lies one nucleotide off. Genomic DNA was extracted with the Qiagen DNeasy kit from unsorted PBMCs and from negatively selected CD4+ and CD8+ fractions. Using primers that anneal to V and J segments, immunoSEQ multiplex PCR amplified the TCR beta CDR3 regions. Amplification bias was minimized using a synthetic immune receptor repertoire, and residual bias was removed computationally after sequencing. In the original analysis: Custom Python scripts were used to quantify repertoire diversity as the Shannon entropy index. Unsorted, CD4+ and CD8+ repertoires were examined separately, except in combined analyses, for which CD4+ and CD8+ sequences were merged in silico. A clone counted as expanded when the clone's frequency after treatment rose at least 2-fold relative to C1D1, and clones undetected at baseline were given a pseudocount of 0.5. Singleton clones were defined as clones with 0 or 1 copy at C1D1, and non-singleton clones were defined as clones with 2 or more copies. Clones expanded in unsorted samples were assigned a CD4+, CD8+ or unknown annotation through matching of protein sequences in sorted samples from the same patient. Diversity changes from C1D1 to C4D1 were tested in paired samples using Wilcoxon tests. TCRdb carries this immuneACCESS record with in-frame sequences only. Its versions omit some clonotypes, under half of them owing to an unresolved V gene in the studies checked, with the rest unexplained. That table furnishes V, J and clone size, whereas the DNA furnished D and trimming. This sample holds roughly 35,000 clones; around nine tenths were observed only once. Jointly, the top ten make up 7% to 9% of the sample.

The germline V gene specifies SGHRS as CDR1 and YFSETQ as CDR2. CDR3 length: 14 amino acids, cysteine to phenylalanine. The sequence is cut down to CDR3 DNA, 42 bases in frame from base 1. Trimmed from V: 4 bases; trimmed from J: 8 bases; junction bases lacking a gene match: 11. The data were obtained in a study of PD-1 blockade in classical Hodgkin lymphoma (TCRdb year 2020). Regarding the complete study: Nivolumab dosing was 3 mg/kg intravenously every 2 weeks, continuing until either disease progression or unacceptable toxicity. To define a peripheral blood immune signature of response to PD-1 blockade in classical Hodgkin lymphoma, the study combined TCR beta sequencing with CyTOF. The investigation overall reported the following: A significant rise by C4D1 was seen in CD4+ but not CD8+ TCR diversity (p=0.0027 vs p=0.16), with the rise being most apparent in complete responders (p=0.02). Among trial patients, those achieving complete response had baseline diversity similar to that of newly diagnosed patients, while diversity was significantly lower in partial responders and progressors. Patients starting nivolumab less than 1 year after ASCT had lower diversity and were excluded from later analyses to avoid confounding by immune reconstitution. Baseline TCR diversity was reported to be lower in newly diagnosed patients than in healthy donors, and even lower in relapsed/refractory patients. The study covered only a single clinical trial cohort, and the causes of the repertoire differences, possibly disease activity or prior therapy, were still not defined.

The sample's time point, from its label and the paper: cycle 2 day 1 (C2D1) of nivolumab. Every trial patient had relapsed following autologous stem cell transplantation, and prior brentuximab vedotin exposure was what differed among cohorts A, B and C. A total of 56 patients with relapsed/refractory classical Hodgkin lymphoma made up the trial cohort, and each patient's best overall response was complete response, partial response or progressive disease. In the multi-cohort phase II CheckMate 205 trial, trial patients received single-agent nivolumab. An independent review committee assessed best overall response by applying the 2007 International Working Group response criteria. Trial PBMCs were obtained immediately prior to nivolumab initiation (C1D1) and on therapy at cycle 2 day 1 and cycle 4 day 1. Peripheral blood was collected in 8 mL Vacutainer Cell Preparation Tubes, from which PBMCs were isolated by centrifugation and then cryopreserved.

This specimen was peripheral blood mononuclear cells (PBMCs), taken before the second cycle of nivolumab. In this chain, TRBV5-1 is recombined with TRBJ1-2; TRBD1 lines up with 7 middle nucleotides. This TCR was sampled from a human donor with classical Hodgkin lymphoma. The CDR3 sequence is CASSPDTGARGYTF. The nucleotide sequence is TGCGCCAGCAGCCCAGATACAGGGGCTCGCGGCTACACCTTC. Reference TRBV5-1 and TRBJ1-2 proteins supply the regions before and after the CDR3; the full variable domain is: KAGVTQTPRYLIKTRGQQVTLSCSPISGHRSVSWYQQTPGQGLQFLFEYFSETQRNKGNFPGRFSGRQFSNSRSEMNVSTLELGDSALYLCASSPDTGARGYTFGSGTRLTVV.